The next 30 T cell receptor beta chains were all read from a single sample in a study of siplizumab effects on memory and regulatory T cells. Assay: immunoSEQ multiplex PCR; the TCRdb copy retains only in-frame clones and omits some. The top ten hold about 1.5% of the sample, which has some 100,000 clones, over 90% seen once. The sequencing input was non-Treg CD4+ T cells sorted from blood. The receptors were gathered from a human donor in good health.

CDR3 coding DNA: TGTGCCAGCAAACAGGGAGATCAAGAGACCCAGTACTTC. It translates to CASKQGDQETQYF. V is TRBV28 and J is TRBJ2-5; D is perhaps TRBD1 (6 bases). The CDR3 sequence is 13 residues long. With 7 bases removed from V and 2 bases from J, the gap between germline ends came to 11 bases. Germline-derived CDR1 and CDR2 are MDHEN and SYDVKM.

This chain connects TRBV27 to TRBJ2-7; 8 bases map to TRBD1. The CDR3 loop spans 16 amino acids. Germline V gene sequence: CDR1 MNHEY, CDR2 SMNVEV (reference sequence). V was clipped by 6 bases and J by 5 bases; unmatched bases: 15. CDR3 sequence reads: CASSLVSGQAGHEQYF. CDR3 coding DNA: TGTGCCAGCAGCCTTGTGTCGGGACAGGCAGGGCACGAGCAGTACTTC.

V gene TRBV5-6 combines with J gene TRBJ2-6; tentative D call: TRBD2 (7 bases). The CDR3 runs to 18 residues. V dropped 0 bases and J dropped 0 bases, with 13 bases sitting between them. The germline V gene encodes CDR1 SGHDT and CDR2 YYEEEE. CDR3 DNA sequence: TGTGCCAGCAGCTTGGCACAGGGAGGGGCCTCTGGGGCCAACGTCCTGACTTTC. Translating it yields CASSLAQGGASGANVLTF.

The gene calls are TRBV5-4 and TRBJ2-1, with TRBD2 matching over 10 bases. CDR3 length equals 16 residues. The V and J ends lost 4 bases and 3 bases, in that order; junction bases with no gene match: 7. Per the germline V gene, CDR1 is SGHNT and CDR2 is YYREEE (reference sequence). CDR3 sequence: CASSVRLAGLYNEQFF. CDR3 coding DNA: TGTGCCAGCAGCGTCCGACTAGCGGGCCTCTACAATGAGCAGTTCTTC.

The chain combines TRBV5-1 with TRBJ1-5; a possible D gene is TRBD1 (6 bases). Germline V gives CDR1 SGHRS, CDR2 YFSETQ. CDR3 size: 15 residues. V shed 0 bases and J shed 7 bases, with 14 bases lying between them. CDR3 DNA sequence: TGCGCCAGCAGCTTGGGGCAGGGGAAGGGACAGCCCCAGCATTTT. This encodes CASSLGQGKGQPQHF.

The V gene is TRBV9, the J gene TRBJ2-4; possibly TRBD2 for D (5 bases). The V end lost 2 bases, the J end lost 9 bases, and 15 bases lay between the germline ends. The CDR3 totals 14 residues. In germline, CDR1 is SGDLS, CDR2 YYNGEE. The CDR3 is CASSVTASRGIQYF. The CDR3 DNA reads TGTGCCAGCAGCGTTACGGCTAGCCGGGGCATTCAGTACTTC.

The chain uses TRBV9 and TRBJ2-2; D is uncertain. V was clipped by 2 bases and J by 5 bases, with 10 bases between them. Looked up from germline, CDR1 is SGDLS and CDR2 is YYNGEE. The CDR3 is 14 amino acids. The CDR3 DNA sequence: TGTGCCAGCAGCGTGGTAGGGTTGACCGGGGAGCTGTTTTTT. As protein: CASSVVGLTGELFF.

This chain joins TRBV19 and TRBJ2-5; D possibly corresponds to TRBD2 (5 bases). The ends were cut back, 7 bases at V and 5 bases at J, with 17 bases in the middle. Germline V CDR1 and CDR2: LNHDA, SQIVND (reference sequence). CDR3 size: 14 residues. CDR3 sequence reads: CASKVSGVGETQYF. The DNA for the CDR3 is TGTGCCAGTAAGGTGTCCGGGGTGGGCGAGACCCAGTACTTC.

V usage is TRBV5-4 and J usage is TRBJ2-1; perhaps TRBD1 as D (6 bases). The CDR3 has 15 residues. Trimming pared 0 bases from V and 4 bases from J, leaving 11 bases between. CDR1 SGHNT and CDR2 YYREEE come from the germline V gene (reference sequence). The CDR3 here is CASSLVARGYNEQFF. CDR3 coding DNA: TGTGCCAGCAGCTTGGTGGCCAGGGGATACAATGAGCAGTTCTTC. Combining the CDR3 with reference TRBV5-4 and TRBJ2-1 gives the whole variable domain ETGVTQSPTHLIKTRGQQVTLRCSSQSGHNTVSWYQQALGQGPQFIFQYYREEENGRGNFPPRFSGLQFPNYSSELNVNALELDDSALYLCASSLVARGYNEQFFGPGTRLTVL.

The chain links TRBV19 to TRBJ1-2; perhaps TRBD1 as D (6 bases). CDR3 length: 17 amino acids. V lost 2 bases and J 6 bases, leaving 22 bases between the germline ends. In germline, CDR1 is LNHDA, CDR2 SQIVND (reference sequence). The CDR3 DNA is TGTGCCAGTAGTATATCCCCTAACCAGGGGTTGGCGGATGGCTACACCTTC. Translation gives CASSISPNQGLADGYTF.

The rearrangement uses TRBV7-6 and TRBJ2-1; 11 bases are shared with TRBD2. The V gene's germline CDR1 is SGHVS and CDR2 FNYEAQ. This CDR3 is built from 18 residues. V was clipped by 2 bases and J by 9 bases; unmatched bases: 15. CDR3 loop: CASSLSPTSGRGNGEQFF. CDR3 DNA: TGTGCCAGCAGCTTATCGCCCACTAGCGGGAGAGGTAACGGTGAGCAGTTCTTC.

The table lists this clone with a count of one. The chain joins TRBV14 to TRBJ1-1; D gene ambiguous. The CDR3 runs 14 residues. Germline assignment: CDR1 SGHDN and CDR2 FVKESK. V shed 0 bases and J shed 4 bases, with 9 bases lying between them. DNA for the CDR3: TGTGCCAGCAGCCAAGATACCCGGATCACTGAAGCTTTCTTT. Translation gives CASSQDTRITEAFF.

The chain employs TRBV4-1 and TRBJ2-2, with 9 positions matching TRBD1. Germline CDR1 is MGHRA and CDR2 is YSYEKL. The CDR3 contains 18 residues. V trimming: 4 bases; J trimming: 1 base; junction bases outside the gene matches: 10. The CDR3: CASSPIRTGALNTGELFF. CDR3 nucleotide sequence: TGCGCCAGCAGCCCAATACGGACAGGGGCTTTGAACACCGGGGAGCTGTTTTTT.

The chain carries TRBV7-3 and TRBJ2-7; no reliable D call. V was trimmed by 6 bases and J by 3 bases, leaving 18 bases between them. This CDR3 is built from 15 residues. The germline gives CDR1 SGHTA, CDR2 FQGTGA. CDR3 DNA sequence: TGTGCCAGCAGGAAACAAAAGGCGAACGTCTACGAGCAGTACTTC. Its translation: CASRKQKANVYEQYF.

The genes are TRBV19 and TRBJ1-5; possible D gene TRBD1, 5 bases. The ends were cut back, 7 bases at V and 7 bases at J, with 17 bases in the middle. The germline V gene has CDR1 LNHDA and CDR2 SQIVND (reference sequence). The length of the CDR3 is 14 residues. CDR3 nucleotides: TGTGCCAGTACCAAGGACCAGGGTAAGCAGCCCCAGCATTTT. It encodes CASTKDQGKQPQHF.

The chain combines TRBV19 with TRBJ1-3, with D unresolved. The CDR3 extends over 15 amino acids. The V gene lost 8 bases and the J gene lost 3 bases, with 17 bases spanning the gap. Germline V gene sequence: CDR1 LNHDA, CDR2 SQIVND (reference sequence). The CDR3 DNA follows: TGTGCCAGTTCCCTCGGTCGGGGAGGTGGAAACACCATATATTTT. Protein sequence: CASSLGRGGGNTIYF.

V is TRBV7-8 and J is TRBJ2-5, with 8 bases that match TRBD1. This CDR3 has 16 residues. J gave up 5 bases and V 7 bases, and 15 bases lay outside the gene matches. CDR1 and CDR2 from the germline V gene are SGHVS and FQNEAQ. The CDR3 loop reads CASKGDRGYSRETQYF. Written as DNA, the CDR3 is TGTGCCAGCAAGGGTGACAGGGGTTATTCGAGGGAGACCCAGTACTTC.

This chain uses TRBV7-3 with TRBJ2-3; 10 bases line up with TRBD1. The junction had 5 bases not matched to a gene; V was cut back by 5 bases and J by 6 bases. Germline CDR1 reads SGHTA; CDR2 reads FQGTGA. CDR3 length: 14 residues. CDR3 sequence: CASSLTGGFDTQYF. The CDR3 bases are TGTGCCAGCAGCCTGACAGGGGGCTTCGATACGCAGTATTTT.

The genes are TRBV28 and TRBJ1-1, with D unresolved. CDR3 size: 14 residues. V lost 6 bases and J 7 bases, leaving 18 bases between the germline ends. Germline V gene sequence: CDR1 MDHEN, CDR2 SYDVKM. The CDR3 sequence is CASRSVGPQHEAFF. As DNA, the CDR3 is TGTGCCAGCAGGTCCGTCGGGCCGCAACATGAAGCTTTCTTT.

Only one count was recorded for this clone. The chain employs TRBV5-1 and TRBJ1-4, with TRBD1 as a possible D gene (6 bases). Germline CDR1 SGHRS, CDR2 YFSETQ. With 4 bases removed from V and 7 bases from J, the gap between germline ends came to 17 bases. This CDR3 is built from 15 residues. The CDR3 protein is CASSQQGRLGEKLFF. As DNA, the CDR3 is TGCGCCAGCAGCCAACAGGGTAGGCTTGGTGAAAAACTGTTTTTT.

This rearrangement joins TRBV5-1 to TRBJ2-1; TRBD2 matches 8 bases. V lost 1 base, J lost 2 bases, and 8 bases stayed unmatched. This CDR3 spans 17 amino acids. From germline, CDR1 is SGHRS and CDR2 YFSETQ. The CDR3 reads CASSLSPTSGAYNEQFF. As DNA, the CDR3 is TGCGCCAGCAGCTTGAGCCCCACTAGCGGAGCCTACAATGAGCAGTTCTTC.

This clone was picked up one time. The rearrangement joins TRBV6-5 to TRBJ2-2; 8 bases map to TRBD2. The CDR3 has 16 residues. J was trimmed by 3 bases and V by 2 bases; bases with no gene match: 5. Per germline, CDR1 MNHEY and CDR2 SVGAGI. For the CDR3, the DNA is TGTGCCAGCAGTTACACCTCACTAGCGGACACCGGGGAGCTGTTTTTT. Protein sequence: CASSYTSLADTGELFF.

This chain links TRBV27 with TRBJ2-4; D possibly corresponds to TRBD2 (5 bases). In germline, CDR1 is MNHEY, CDR2 SMNVEV (reference sequence). V was clipped by 8 bases and J by 8 bases, with 10 bases between them. The CDR3 is made up of 11 amino acids. CDR3 in amino acids: CASSPGDIQYF. CDR3 nucleotide sequence: TGTGCCAGCTCCCCCGGGGACATTCAGTACTTC.

J is TRBJ1-2 and V is TRBV20-1; D gene unclear. Trimming shortened V by 7 bases and J by 4 bases, and 10 bases separated the two germline ends. CDR1 DFQATT and CDR2 SNEGSKA come from the germline V gene (reference sequence). The CDR3 is made up of 11 amino acids. CDR3 protein: CSVPGPYGYTF. For the CDR3, the DNA is TGCAGTGTCCCGGGTCCCTATGGCTACACCTTC.

The rearrangement joins TRBV5-6 to TRBJ1-6, with D unclear. Deletions cut 4 bases from V and 10 bases from J, with 15 bases between. The CDR3 spans 14 residues. Per germline, CDR1 SGHDT and CDR2 YYEEEE. CDR3 sequence (DNA): TGTGCCAGCAGCCTCGAGGGCGTTCGATCACCCCTCCACTTT. This gives the protein CASSLEGVRSPLHF.

This clone was recorded only once. This chain connects TRBV28 to TRBJ2-1, with 13 bases matching TRBD2. CDR1 is MDHEN and CDR2 is SYDVKM in the germline V gene. This CDR3 contains 17 residues. Germline trimming cut 5 bases from V and 0 bases from J; bases unmatched to any gene: 4. CDR3 sequence reads: CASSGTSGKSSYNEQFF. The CDR3 nucleotides are TGTGCCAGCAGTGGGACTAGCGGGAAAAGCTCCTACAATGAGCAGTTCTTC.

The chain couples TRBV6-6 to TRBJ2-4; D is ambiguous. The V end lost 0 bases, the J end lost 5 bases, and 5 bases lay between the germline ends. CDR1 MNHNY and CDR2 SVGAGI come from the germline V gene (reference sequence). The CDR3 sequence is 13 residues long. CDR3 region: CASSYSPENIQYF. CDR3 in DNA: TGTGCCAGCAGTTACTCGCCGGAAAACATTCAGTACTTC.

The chain employs TRBV4-2 and TRBJ2-1, with 8 bases matching TRBD2. The junction had 6 bases not matched to a gene; V was cut back by 4 bases and J by 10 bases. Germline values: CDR1 LGHNA, CDR2 YNFKEQ. The CDR3 consists of 13 residues. The CDR3 spells CASSPAGAGEQFF. Written as DNA, the CDR3 is TGTGCCAGCAGCCCAGCGGGGGCTGGGGAGCAGTTCTTC.

This clone was picked up one time. The genes are TRBV11-2 and TRBJ1-3, with D unresolved. Trimming removed 1 base at V and 3 bases at J, with 13 bases between. The germline CDR1 and CDR2 sequences are SGHAT and FQNNGV. This CDR3 has 16 residues. CDR3 region: CASSLVGVRYGNTIYF. In DNA, the CDR3 is TGTGCCAGCAGCTTAGTCGGGGTCAGATATGGAAACACCATATATTTT.

This chain joins TRBV30 and TRBJ1-4; 7 positions agree with TRBD1. Germline-derived CDR1 and CDR2 are GTSNPN and SVGIG (reference sequence). Trimming removed 7 bases from V and 8 bases from J; junction bases left unmatched: 10. CDR3 length: 13 amino acids. The CDR3 DNA reads TGTGCCTCGAGACAGGGAAGAGACGAAAAACTGTTTTTT. Translating it yields CASRQGRDEKLFF.